This T cell receptor beta chain was captured in a study of T cells expressing NK-cell markers. Across the whole study: The TCR beta repertoires were obtained from sorted CD3+CD56+NKG2C+, CD3+CD56+NKG2C- and CD3+CD56-NKG2C+ T cells.

A note on this clonotype: Its antigen is unidentified.

TCR beta libraries carry UMIs added by 5'RACE template switching. After re-calling the 5' RACE reads, TCRdb lists one entry per CDR3 protein, DNA absent. This table holds more than 250,000 distinct CDR3 sequences. Overall study findings and caveats: The HCMV specificity of the expanded NKG2C+ T cell clones stayed unresolved. Each of six donors carried dominant NKG2C+ clonotypes accounting for about 1.0-8% of CD8+ T cells.

This CDR3 contains 16 residues. Germline loops: CDR1 SGHTA, CDR2 FQGNSA. The chain combines TRBV7-2 with TRBJ2-6. This TCR was sampled from a young man in good health. Source material: blood T cells: a sorted CD56 or NKG2C T cell subset, CD4+ or CD8+ T cells, or bulk PBMC T cells (not recorded which). CDR3 amino acids: CASSLGSISGANVLTF.